A selection of T cell receptor beta chains follows, all from one sample in a study of T cell responses to AZD1222 COVID-19 vaccine. The protocol was immunoSEQ multiplex PCR, while the TCRdb copy is restricted to in-frame clones and leaves out a portion. Of roughly 120,000 clones listed, 70% to 90% are singletons. The input for sequencing was peripheral blood, taken on day 0 of AZD1222 vaccination. These receptors all stem from an adult in good health. CDR3s include the opening cysteine and the closing phenylalanine or tryptophan. The D gene is left open where the match is weak. Rows may omit the clone size; those that give it use once, few, many or a size class.

v_gene	abundance	j_gene	d_gene	CDR3nt	CDR3aa
TRBV5-1	-	TRBJ2-7	-	TGCGCCAGCAGCTTCACGATGGGAAAGCAGTACTTC	CASSFTMGKQYF
TRBV3-1/TRBV3-2	once	TRBJ2-7	TRBD1	TGTGCCTCCGGGCGAGGGACAGGGGGCCACGAGCAGTACTTC	CASGRGTGGHEQYF
TRBV18	-	TRBJ2-2	-	TGTGCCAGCTCACCAGAGGCAGGGAGCTTGTCCGGGGAGCTGTTTTTT	CASSPEAGSLSGELFF
TRBV28	-	TRBJ1-4	-	TGTGCCAGCAGTTCCCCGGGGCATGCCGGGGAAAAACTGTTTTTT	CASSSPGHAGEKLFF
TRBV24-1	-	TRBJ2-7	TRBD1	TGTGCCACCAGTGATTCCCTGACAGGGAAAAAATCCGAGCAGTACTTC	CATSDSLTGKKSEQYF
TRBV3-1/TRBV3-2	-	TRBJ1-6	-	TGTGCCAGCAGAGTCGCGGGGGGGGCCCTCCACTTT	CASRVAGGALHF
TRBV18	-	TRBJ1-4	TRBD1	TGTGCCAGCTCACAGGGACAGGCTAATGAAAAACTGTTTTTT	CASSQGQANEKLFF
TRBV3-1/TRBV3-2	once	TRBJ2-3	-	TGTGCCAGCAGGGGAACAGATACGCAGTATTTT	CASRGTDTQYF
TRBV4-2	-	TRBJ2-3	-	TGTGCCAGCAGCCCTATCACAGGGACAGATACGCAGTATTTT	CASSPITGTDTQYF
TRBV18	-	TRBJ2-7	-	TGTGCCAGCGCAGCCGGGTTGATGGACGAGCAGTACTTC	CASAAGLMDEQYF
TRBV28	-	TRBJ1-5	TRBD1	TGTGCCAGCAGTTCAGGGGGCAAGAAAAATCAGCCCCAGCATTTT	CASSSGGKKNQPQHF
TRBV5-1	-	TRBJ2-3	-	TGCGCCAGCAGCTTGGTTGGGGGGAGCACAGATACGCAGTATTTT	CASSLVGGSTDTQYF
TRBV7-9	-	TRBJ1-3	TRBD1	TGTGCCAGCAGCTCACAGGGGGCGCAAGGAAACACCATATATTTT	CASSSQGAQGNTIYF
TRBV30	-	TRBJ2-7	-	TGTGCCTGGAGTCTACAGGTCTACGAGCAGTACTTC	CAWSLQVYEQYF
TRBV25-1	-	TRBJ2-3	-	TGTGCCAGCAATCGGGGCACAGATACGCAGTATTTT	CASNRGTDTQYF
TRBV29-1	-	TRBJ1-4	-	TGCAGTGCGGGAGAAGCTAATGAAAAACTGTTTTTT	CSAGEANEKLFF
TRBV20-1	-	TRBJ2-1	-	TGCAGTGCTGGGGACCCTAGTGAGCAGTTCTTC	CSAGDPSEQFF
TRBV7-2	-	TRBJ2-1	-	TGTGCCAGCAGCTCTAAGGGAGGCTCCTACAATGAGCAGTTCTTC	CASSSKGGSYNEQFF
TRBV4-1	few	TRBJ2-7	TRBD2	TGCGCCAGCAGCCAAGAGGGTGGCGGGAGCCTCCACGAGCAGTACTTC	CASSQEGGGSLHEQYF
TRBV7-3	-	TRBJ1-6	-	TGTGCCAGCAGTCCCGGGAGGGGAGGCTCACCCCTCCACTTT	CASSPGRGGSPLHF
TRBV6-2/TRBV6-3	-	TRBJ1-1	TRBD1	TGTGCCAGCAGTGGGACAGTGAACACTGAAGCTTTCTTT	CASSGTVNTEAFF
TRBV7-9	-	TRBJ2-1	-	TGTGCCAGCAGCTTGGCCGGGCAGAATGAGCAGTTCTTC	CASSLAGQNEQFF
TRBV2	once	TRBJ2-1	-	TGTGCCAGCAGTGACTTTGGCTACCAACTTATGAATGAGCAGTTCTTC	CASSDFGYQLMNEQFF
TRBV29-1	-	TRBJ1-3	-	TGCAGCACTGTGGTTCACCCCCCACAGGCGGTCTCTGGAAACACCATATATTTT	CSTVVHPPQAVSGNTIYF
TRBV6-5	-	TRBJ2-7	TRBD1	TGTGCCAGCAGTTCCGGGACAGACCATCACCAGTACTTC	CASSSGTDHHQYF
TRBV3-1/TRBV3-2	-	TRBJ2-7	-	TGTGCCAGCAGCTTACCGGGCCTTCTTTACGAGCAGTACTTC	CASSLPGLLYEQYF
TRBV7-9	-	TRBJ2-2	TRBD1	TGTGCCAGCAGCACCGGACAGGTTTCCGGGGAGCTGTTTTTT	CASSTGQVSGELFF
TRBV5-6	-	TRBJ1-6	TRBD1	TGTGCCAGCAGCCCAAGGGGGCCACCCCTCCACTTT	CASSPRGPPLHF
TRBV25-1	-	TRBJ2-1	-	TGTGCCAGCAGTGATAGCTGGGGGAATGAGCAGTTCTTC	CASSDSWGNEQFF
TRBV5-1	-	TRBJ1-4	-	TGCGCCAGCACCCTGGTGGGGGGATCCACCGAAAAACTGTTTTTT	CASTLVGGSTEKLFF
TRBV29-1	-	TRBJ1-3	-	TGCAGCGTTGTTGGGGGGATGGCTGGAAACACCATATATTTT	CSVVGGMAGNTIYF
TRBV28	-	TRBJ1-5	-	TGTGCCAGCAGCCCACCCGCTCTAAGTATATATCAGCCCCAGCATTTT	CASSPPALSIYQPQHF
TRBV7-2	-	TRBJ2-5	TRBD2	TGTGCCAGCAAAGGACGGGGAGCGGGGAGAGCCGAATACCAAGAGACCCAGTACTTC	CASKGRGAGRAEYQETQYF